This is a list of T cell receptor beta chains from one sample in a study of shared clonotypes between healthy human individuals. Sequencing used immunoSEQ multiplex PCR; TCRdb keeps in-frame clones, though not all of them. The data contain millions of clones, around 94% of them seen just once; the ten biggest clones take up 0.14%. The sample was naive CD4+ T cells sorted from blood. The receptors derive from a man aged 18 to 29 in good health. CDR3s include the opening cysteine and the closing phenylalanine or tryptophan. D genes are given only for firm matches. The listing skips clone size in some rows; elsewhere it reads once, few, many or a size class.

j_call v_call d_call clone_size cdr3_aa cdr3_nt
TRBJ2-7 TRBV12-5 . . CASGLVPEHYEQYF TGTGCTAGTGGTTTGGTACCCGAGCATTACGAGCAGTACTTC
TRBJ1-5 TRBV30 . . CAWSNRERGQYSNQPQHF TGTGCCTGGAGTAACCGGGAGCGGGGTCAATATAGCAATCAGCCCCAGCATTTT
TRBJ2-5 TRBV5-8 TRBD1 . CASSWDRKETQYF TGTGCCAGCAGCTGGGACAGGAAAGAGACCCAGTACTTC
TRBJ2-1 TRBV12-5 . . CASGPPVWHYNEQFF TGTGCTAGTGGCCCCCCTGTCTGGCACTACAATGAGCAGTTCTTC
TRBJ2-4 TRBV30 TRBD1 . CAWSLGTGDRAKNIQYF TGTGCCTGGAGCCTGGGTACAGGGGATAGAGCCAAAAACATTCAGTACTTC
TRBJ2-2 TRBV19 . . CASRKPGGEYTGELFF TGTGCCAGTAGGAAACCGGGCGGGGAATACACCGGGGAGCTGTTTTTT
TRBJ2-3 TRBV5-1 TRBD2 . CASSLTGGPLADTQYF TGCGCCAGCAGCTTGACGGGAGGGCCCCTCGCAGATACGCAGTATTTT
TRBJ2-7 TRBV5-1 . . CASSLAVSYEQYF TGCGCCAGCAGCTTGGCGGTCAGCTACGAGCAGTACTTC
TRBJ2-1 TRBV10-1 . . CASSSRERLTNEQFF TGCGCCAGCAGCTCCAGGGAACGACTGACCAATGAGCAGTTCTTC
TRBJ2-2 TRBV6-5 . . CASSIWGRELFF TGTGCCAGCAGCATCTGGGGCCGGGAGCTGTTTTTT
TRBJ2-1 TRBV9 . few CASSVVTNNEQFF TGTGCCAGCAGCGTAGTAACTAACAATGAGCAGTTCTTC
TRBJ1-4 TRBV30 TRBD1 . CAWGTANEKLFF TGTGCCTGGGGGACAGCAAATGAAAAACTGTTTTTT